The source of this TCR beta chain is a study of technical replicates of blood from a handful of donors. CDR1 is LGHNA and CDR2 is YNFKEQ in the germline V gene. CDR3 size: 16 residues. With 0 bases clipped from V and 0 bases from J, the junction kept 5 bases outside the gene matches. Produced via immunoSEQ multiplex PCR; TCRdb's table is partial and in-frame only. The profile shows over 80,000 clones, 95% to 97% of them singletons. Material: T cells isolated from PBMCs. This rearrangement joins TRBV4-2 to TRBJ2-7; TRBD2 agrees at 7 bases. The source of this sequence is a human donor in good health. The CDR3 here is CASSQELGGSSYEQYF. CDR3 sequence (DNA): TGTGCCAGCAGCCAAGAGTTAGGCGGGAGCTCCTACGAGCAGTACTTC.